The 16 T cell receptor beta chains below were found in one sample sequenced in a study of control samples from healthy donors and cancer patients. Profiled with immunoSEQ multiplex PCR; TCRdb holds only in-frame clones, not every one. The repertoire holds 90,000 to 120,000 clones, with about 80% as singletons. The sequenced material came from blood. The receptors derive from a man between 18 and 29 years old in good health.

A single count supports this clone. The V gene is TRBV30, the J gene TRBJ1-6; D possibly corresponds to TRBD1 (5 bases). Germline CDR1 is GTSNPN and CDR2 is SVGIG (reference sequence). Trimming shortened V by 2 bases and J by 9 bases, and 11 bases separated the two germline ends. This CDR3 contains 13 residues. DNA of the CDR3: TGTGCCTGGAGTCCGGGACCGGGTTCACCCCTCCACTTT. Its translation is CAWSPGPGSPLHF.

The chain uses TRBV27 and TRBJ1-5, with D uncertain. V lost 5 bases, J lost 5 bases, and 10 bases lay in between. Germline V gene data show CDR1 as MNHEY and CDR2 as SMNVEV (reference sequence). CDR3 length equals 13 residues. CDR3 DNA sequence: TGTGCCAGCAGTCTCCGGGGTTATCAGCCCCAGCATTTT. Encoded protein: CASSLRGYQPQHF.

The chain has TRBV7-9 and TRBJ2-1, with D possibly matching TRBD2 (6 bases). V lost 3 bases, J lost 4 bases, and 10 bases lay in between. Germline V gene data show CDR1 as SEHNR and CDR2 as FQNEAQ (reference sequence). The CDR3 is 14 residues long. The CDR3 spells CASSLGRGYNEQFF. As DNA, the CDR3 is TGTGCCAGCAGCTTGGGGCGGGGATACAATGAGCAGTTCTTC.

The chain carries TRBV5-6 and TRBJ1-2; D gene uncertain. The CDR3 has 15 amino acids. The V end lost 2 bases, the J end lost 11 bases, and 22 bases lay between the germline ends. Germline V gives CDR1 SGHDT, CDR2 YYEEEE. The CDR3 DNA reads as TGTGCCAGCAGCTTCCTGGACCGACGCGACTCGATTTACACCTTC. Translation gives CASSFLDRRDSIYTF. Complete variable domain (other parts from reference TRBV5-6 and TRBJ1-2): DAGVTQSPTHLIKTRGQQVTLRCSPKSGHDTVSWYQQALGQGPQFIFQYYEEEERQRGNFPDRFSGHQFPNYSSELNVNALLLGDSALYLCASSFLDRRDSIYTFGSGTRLTVV.

This clone has just a few counts. This chain connects TRBV15 to TRBJ1-5; no definite D call. With 0 bases removed from V and 4 bases from J, the gap between germline ends came to 10 bases. Germline CDR1 reads LNHNV; CDR2 reads YYDKDF (reference sequence). The CDR3 loop spans 15 amino acids. For the CDR3, the DNA is TGTGCCACCAGCAGAGATTCCGGGCCAAATCAGCCCCAGCATTTT. The encoded protein is CATSRDSGPNQPQHF.

The J gene is TRBJ1-5, the V gene TRBV30; no clear D. There are 13 residues in the CDR3. Germline V gene sequence: CDR1 GTSNPN, CDR2 SVGIG (reference sequence). V was clipped by 1 base and J by 2 bases, with 6 bases between them. CDR3 amino acids: CAWSEGRNQPQHF. As DNA, the CDR3 is TGTGCCTGGAGTGAAGGGCGCAATCAGCCCCAGCATTTT. The full variable domain, in which reference TRBV30 and TRBJ1-5 provide the parts outside the CDR3, is SQTIHQWPATLVQPVGSPLSLECTVEGTSNPNLYWYRQAAGRGLQLLFYSVGIGQISSEVPQNLSASRPQDRQFILSSKKLLLSDSGFYLCAWSEGRNQPQHFGDGTRLSIL.

V is TRBV14 and J is TRBJ2-2, with D maybe TRBD1 (6 bases). The CDR3 runs 14 residues. The V and J ends lost 4 bases and 6 bases respectively, with 12 bases between them. Germline lookup yields CDR1 SGHDN and CDR2 FVKESK. The CDR3 loop reads CASSRDTQAGELFF. The CDR3 region has the DNA TGTGCCAGCAGCCGGGACACCCAAGCCGGGGAGCTGTTTTTT.

CDR3 in amino acids: CAISESAGQGYNSPLHF. In DNA form, the CDR3 reads TGTGCCATCAGTGAGTCCGCAGGACAGGGCTATAATTCACCCCTCCACTTT. The chain combines TRBV10-3 with TRBJ1-6; 8 bases fit TRBD1. CDR1 is ENHRY and CDR2 is SYGVKD in the germline V gene. The junction had 4 bases not matched to a gene; V was cut back by 0 bases and J by 3 bases. CDR3 size: 17 residues.

The chain combines TRBV18 with TRBJ1-4; 12 bases are shared with TRBD1. Looked up from germline, CDR1 is KGHSH and CDR2 is LQKENI. V trimming: 3 bases; J trimming: 2 bases; junction bases outside the gene matches: 7. The CDR3 is 18 residues long. The CDR3 nucleotides read TGTGCCAGCTCACCGGGACAGGGGGCAGGTGGGACTAATGAAAAACTGTTTTTT. Protein: CASSPGQGAGGTNEKLFF. The full variable domain, its missing parts supplied by reference TRBV18 and TRBJ1-4, is NAGVMQNPRHLVRRRGQEARLRCSPMKGHSHVYWYRQLPEEGLKFMVYLQKENIIDESGMPKERFSAEFPKEGPSILRIQQVVRGDSAAYFCASSPGQGAGGTNEKLFFGSGTQLSVL.

The V gene is TRBV28, the J gene TRBJ2-4, with D hard to call. Germline V lookup: CDR1 MDHEN, CDR2 SYDVKM. The CDR3 covers 11 residues. The V gene lost 5 bases and the J gene lost 9 bases, with 8 bases spanning the gap. The CDR3 protein is CASSPSGIQYF. DNA for the CDR3: TGTGCCAGCAGTCCTTCTGGCATTCAGTACTTC.

V gene TRBV6-5 combines with J gene TRBJ1-4; 9 bases map to TRBD1. CDR1 is MNHEY and CDR2 is SVGAGI in the germline V gene. V lost 6 bases and J lost 5; bases outside the gene matches: 1. The CDR3 covers 13 residues. The CDR3 DNA follows: TGTGCCAGCAGCGGGACAGGGAATGAAAAACTGTTTTTT. Translated: CASSGTGNEKLFF.

The chain joins TRBV5-1 to TRBJ2-7, with D perhaps matching TRBD1 (5 bases). The CDR3 spans 13 residues. The V end lost 5 bases, the J end lost 3 bases, and 12 bases lay between the germline ends. Germline CDR1 SGHRS, CDR2 YFSETQ. The CDR3 DNA is TGCGCCAGCAGTGAGTTTCAGGGCTACGAGCAGTACGTC. Protein product: CASSEFQGYEQYV.

The V and J genes are TRBV7-2 and TRBJ2-7, with D perhaps assigned TRBD1 or TRBD2 (7 bases each). In germline, CDR1 is SGHTA, CDR2 FQGNSA. The CDR3 runs to 14 residues. Trimming pared 5 bases from V and 4 bases from J, leaving 15 bases between. CDR3 amino acids: CASSLQGGGYEQYF. The CDR3 DNA follows: TGTGCCAGCAGCCTGCAGGGGGGGGGATACGAGCAGTACTTC. Full variable domain (remainder filled in from reference TRBV7-2 and TRBJ2-7): GAGVSQSPSNKVTEKGKDVELRCDPISGHTALYWYRQSLGQGLEFLIYFQGNSAPDKSGLPSDRFSAERTGGSVSTLTIQRTQQEDSAVYLCASSLQGGGYEQYFGPGTRLTVT.

The count of this clone is one. This chain connects TRBV9 to TRBJ1-3; D possibly corresponds to TRBD1 (6 bases). The CDR3 contains 14 residues. Germline values: CDR1 SGDLS, CDR2 YYNGEE. The ends were cut back, 5 bases at V and 2 bases at J, with 11 bases in the middle. The CDR3 nucleotides read TGTGCCAGCAGTGACGACAGGCCTGGAAACACCATATATTTT. Its translation: CASSDDRPGNTIYF.

The J gene is TRBJ1-2, the V gene TRBV27; TRBD1 is a possible D gene (5 bases). Trimming pared 5 bases from V and 7 bases from J, leaving 17 bases between. Per germline, CDR1 MNHEY and CDR2 SMNVEV (reference sequence). The CDR3 runs 14 residues. The CDR3 nucleotides read TGTGCCAGCAGTGAATCGGTCTATGGGGGTGGCTACACCTTC. This sequence encodes CASSESVYGGGYTF.

V and J are TRBV6-2 or TRBV6-3 and TRBJ1-3; no clear D. Trimming left V 6 bases short and J 4 bases short, with 7 bases between. This CDR3 is 12 amino acids long. CDR1 and CDR2 (germline): MNHEY, SVGEGT. Here the CDR3 DNA reads TGTGCCAGCAGCCCTGGAGGAAACACCATATATTTT. Its protein product is CASSPGGNTIYF.